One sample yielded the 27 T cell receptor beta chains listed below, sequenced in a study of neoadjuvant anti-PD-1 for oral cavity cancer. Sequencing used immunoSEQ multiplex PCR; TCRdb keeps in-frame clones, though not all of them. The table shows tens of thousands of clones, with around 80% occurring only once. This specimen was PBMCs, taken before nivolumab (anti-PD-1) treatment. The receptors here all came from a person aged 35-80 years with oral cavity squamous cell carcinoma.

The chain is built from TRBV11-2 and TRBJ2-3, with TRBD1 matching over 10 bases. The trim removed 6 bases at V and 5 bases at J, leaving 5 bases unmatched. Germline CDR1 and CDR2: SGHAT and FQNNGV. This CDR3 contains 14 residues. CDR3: CASRDRGFRDTQYF. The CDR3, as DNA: TGTGCCAGCAGGGACAGGGGGTTTCGAGATACGCAGTATTTT.

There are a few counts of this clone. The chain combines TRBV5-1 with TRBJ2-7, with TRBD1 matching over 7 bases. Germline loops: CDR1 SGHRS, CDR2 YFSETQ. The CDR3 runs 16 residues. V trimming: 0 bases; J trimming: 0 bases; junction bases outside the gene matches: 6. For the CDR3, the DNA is TGCGCCAGCAGCTTGGGCGAGACAGGGAGCTCCTACGAGCAGTACTTC. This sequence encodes CASSLGETGSSYEQYF.

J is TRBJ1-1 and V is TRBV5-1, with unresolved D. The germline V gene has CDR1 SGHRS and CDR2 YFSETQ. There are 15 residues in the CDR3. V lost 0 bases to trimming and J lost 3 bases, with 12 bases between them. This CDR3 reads CASSLDGRRDTEAFF. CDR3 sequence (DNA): TGCGCCAGCAGCTTGGATGGCAGAAGGGACACTGAAGCTTTCTTT.

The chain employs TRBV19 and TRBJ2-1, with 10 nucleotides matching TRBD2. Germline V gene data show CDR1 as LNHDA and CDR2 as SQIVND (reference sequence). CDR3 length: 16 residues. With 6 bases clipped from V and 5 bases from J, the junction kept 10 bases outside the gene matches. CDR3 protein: CASRVSLAGANNEQFF. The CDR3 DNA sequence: TGTGCCAGTAGGGTATCTCTAGCGGGAGCGAACAATGAGCAGTTCTTC.

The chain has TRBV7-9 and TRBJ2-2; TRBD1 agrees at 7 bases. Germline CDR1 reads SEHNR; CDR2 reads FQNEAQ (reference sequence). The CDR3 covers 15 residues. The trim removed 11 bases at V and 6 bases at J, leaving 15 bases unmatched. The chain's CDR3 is CALQRGQSAAGELFF. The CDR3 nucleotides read TGTGCCCTTCAAAGGGGACAGTCGGCAGCCGGGGAGCTGTTTTTT.

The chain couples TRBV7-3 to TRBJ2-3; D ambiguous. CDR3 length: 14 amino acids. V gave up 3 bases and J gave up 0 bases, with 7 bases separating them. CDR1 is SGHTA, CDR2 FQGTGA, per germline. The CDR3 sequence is CASSFSTSTDTQYF. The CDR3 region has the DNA TGTGCCAGCAGCTTCAGTACTAGCACAGATACGCAGTATTTT.

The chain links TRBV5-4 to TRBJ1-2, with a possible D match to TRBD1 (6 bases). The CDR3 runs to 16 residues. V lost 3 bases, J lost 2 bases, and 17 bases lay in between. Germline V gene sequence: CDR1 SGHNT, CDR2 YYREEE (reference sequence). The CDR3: CASSSLGQINNYGYTF. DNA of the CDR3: TGTGCCAGCAGCTCCCTAGGACAGATCAACAACTATGGCTACACCTTC.

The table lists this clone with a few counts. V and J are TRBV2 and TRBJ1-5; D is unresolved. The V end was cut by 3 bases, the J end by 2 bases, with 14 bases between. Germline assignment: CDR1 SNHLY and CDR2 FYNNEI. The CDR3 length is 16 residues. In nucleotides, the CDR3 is TGTGCCAGCAGTGATACGGGCCGGCGTGGCAATCAGCCCCAGCATTTT. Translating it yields CASSDTGRRGNQPQHF.

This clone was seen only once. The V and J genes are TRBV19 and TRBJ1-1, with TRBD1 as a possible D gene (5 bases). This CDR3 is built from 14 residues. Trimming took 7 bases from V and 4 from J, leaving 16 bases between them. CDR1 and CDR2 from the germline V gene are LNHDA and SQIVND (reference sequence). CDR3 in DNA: TGTGCCAGTAAGTCCAGGGAAGGGACCACTGAAGCTTTCTTT. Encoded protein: CASKSREGTTEAFF.

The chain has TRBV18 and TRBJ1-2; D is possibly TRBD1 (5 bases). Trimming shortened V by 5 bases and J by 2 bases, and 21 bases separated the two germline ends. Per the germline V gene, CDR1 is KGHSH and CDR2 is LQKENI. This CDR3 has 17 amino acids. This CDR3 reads CASSGNLPTGTNYGYTF. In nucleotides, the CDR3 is TGTGCCAGCTCAGGAAATCTTCCCACCGGGACCAACTATGGCTACACCTTC.

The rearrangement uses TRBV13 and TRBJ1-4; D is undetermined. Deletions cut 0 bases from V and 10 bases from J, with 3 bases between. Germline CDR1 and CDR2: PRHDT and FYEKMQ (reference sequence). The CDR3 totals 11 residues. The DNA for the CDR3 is TGTGCCAGCAGCTTAGGGGGAAAACTGTTTTTT. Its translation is CASSLGGKLFF.

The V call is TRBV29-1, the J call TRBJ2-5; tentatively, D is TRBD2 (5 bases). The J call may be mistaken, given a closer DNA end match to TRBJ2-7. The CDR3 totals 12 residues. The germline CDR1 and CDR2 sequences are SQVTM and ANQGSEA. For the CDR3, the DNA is TGCAGCGTTCGATTTCGGGGCTACGAGCAGTACTTC. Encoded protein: CSVRFRGYEQYF.

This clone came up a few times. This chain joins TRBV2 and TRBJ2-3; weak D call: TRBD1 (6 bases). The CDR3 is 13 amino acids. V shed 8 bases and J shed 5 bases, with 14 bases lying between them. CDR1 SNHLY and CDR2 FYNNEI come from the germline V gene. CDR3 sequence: CASAQGLLDTQYF. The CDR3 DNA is TGTGCCAGCGCGCAGGGGTTATTAGATACGCAGTATTTT.

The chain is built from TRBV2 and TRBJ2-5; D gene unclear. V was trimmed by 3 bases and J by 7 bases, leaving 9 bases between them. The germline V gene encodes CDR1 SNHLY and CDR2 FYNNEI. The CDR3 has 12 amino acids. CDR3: CASSEEMGTQYF. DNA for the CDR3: TGTGCCAGCAGTGAGGAGATGGGGACCCAGTACTTC. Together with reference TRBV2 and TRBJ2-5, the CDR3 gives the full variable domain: EPEVTQTPSHQVTQMGQEVILRCVPISNHLYFYWYRQILGQKVEFLVSFYNNEISEKSEIFDDQFSVERPDGSNFTLKIRSTKLEDSAMYFCASSEEMGTQYFGPGTRLLVL.

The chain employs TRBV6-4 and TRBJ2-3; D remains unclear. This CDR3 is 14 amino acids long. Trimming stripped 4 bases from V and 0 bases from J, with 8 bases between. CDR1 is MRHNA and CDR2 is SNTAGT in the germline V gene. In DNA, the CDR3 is TGTGCCAGCAGTGTAGGAGCTAGCACAGATACGCAGTATTTT. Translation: CASSVGASTDTQYF.

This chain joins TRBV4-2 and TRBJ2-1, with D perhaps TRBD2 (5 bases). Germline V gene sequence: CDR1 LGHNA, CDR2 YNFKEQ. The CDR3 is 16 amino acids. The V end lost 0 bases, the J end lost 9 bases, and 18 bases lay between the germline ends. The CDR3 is CASSQDRVGAGVEQFF. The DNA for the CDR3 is TGTGCCAGCAGCCAAGATCGGGTAGGCGCGGGTGTTGAGCAGTTCTTC.

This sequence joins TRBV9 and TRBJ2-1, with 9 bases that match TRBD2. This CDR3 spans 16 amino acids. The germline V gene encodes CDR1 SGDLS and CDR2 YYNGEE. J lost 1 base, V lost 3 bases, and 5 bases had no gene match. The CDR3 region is CASSDGLAWSYNEQFF. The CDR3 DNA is TGTGCCAGCAGCGACGGACTAGCGTGGTCCTACAATGAGCAGTTCTTC.

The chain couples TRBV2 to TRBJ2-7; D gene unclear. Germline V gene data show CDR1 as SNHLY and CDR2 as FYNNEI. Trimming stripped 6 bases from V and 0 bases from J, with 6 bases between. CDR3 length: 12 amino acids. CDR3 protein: CASSRSSYEQYF. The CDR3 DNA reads TGTGCCAGCAGCCGAAGCTCCTACGAGCAGTACTTC.

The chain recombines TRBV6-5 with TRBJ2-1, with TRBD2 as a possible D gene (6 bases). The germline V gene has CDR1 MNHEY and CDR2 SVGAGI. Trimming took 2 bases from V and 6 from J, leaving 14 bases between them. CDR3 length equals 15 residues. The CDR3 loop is CASSYPKTSFNEQFF. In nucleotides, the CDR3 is TGTGCCAGCAGTTACCCCAAGACTAGTTTCAATGAGCAGTTCTTC.

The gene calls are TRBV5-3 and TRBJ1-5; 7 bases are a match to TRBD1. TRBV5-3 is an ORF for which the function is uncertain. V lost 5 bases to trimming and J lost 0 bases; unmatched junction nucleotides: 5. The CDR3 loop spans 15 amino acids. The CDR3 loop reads CARRKGQYSNQPQHF. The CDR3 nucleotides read TGTGCCAGAAGAAAGGGACAGTATAGCAATCAGCCCCAGCATTTT.

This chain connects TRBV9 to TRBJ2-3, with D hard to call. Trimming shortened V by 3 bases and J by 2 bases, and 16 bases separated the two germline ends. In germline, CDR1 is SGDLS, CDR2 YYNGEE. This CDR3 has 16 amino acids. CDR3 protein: CASSAEANPTTDTQYF. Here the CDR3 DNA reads TGTGCCAGCAGCGCCGAGGCCAACCCTACCACAGATACGCAGTATTTT.

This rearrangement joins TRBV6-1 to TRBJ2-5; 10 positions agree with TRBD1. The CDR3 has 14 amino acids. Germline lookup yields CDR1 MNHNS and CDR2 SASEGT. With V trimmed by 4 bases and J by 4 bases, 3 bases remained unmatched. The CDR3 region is CASSVGTGVETQYF. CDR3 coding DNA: TGTGCCAGCAGTGTTGGGACAGGGGTAGAGACCCAGTACTTC.

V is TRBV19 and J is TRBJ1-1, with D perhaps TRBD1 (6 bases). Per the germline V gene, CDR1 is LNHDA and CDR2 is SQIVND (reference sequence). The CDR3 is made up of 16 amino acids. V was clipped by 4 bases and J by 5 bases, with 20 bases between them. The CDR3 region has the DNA TGTGCCAGTAGTACCCCCTACAGGGTCGTATCGACTGAAGCTTTCTTT. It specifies CASSTPYRVVSTEAFF.

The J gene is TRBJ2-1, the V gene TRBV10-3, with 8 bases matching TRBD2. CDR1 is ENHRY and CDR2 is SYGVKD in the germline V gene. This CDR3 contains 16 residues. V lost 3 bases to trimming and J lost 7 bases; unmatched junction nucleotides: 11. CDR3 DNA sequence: TGTGCCATCAGTGATCCCACGACGGGAGGGACAAATGAGCAGTTCTTC. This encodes CAISDPTTGGTNEQFF.

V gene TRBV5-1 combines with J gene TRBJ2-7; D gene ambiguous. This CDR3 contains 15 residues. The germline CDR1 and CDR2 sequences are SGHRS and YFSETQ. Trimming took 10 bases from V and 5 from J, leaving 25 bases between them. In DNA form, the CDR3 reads TGCGCCCCCCACCCTTCGGCGTCCCTAAAACACGAGCAGTACTTC. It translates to CAPHPSASLKHEQYF.

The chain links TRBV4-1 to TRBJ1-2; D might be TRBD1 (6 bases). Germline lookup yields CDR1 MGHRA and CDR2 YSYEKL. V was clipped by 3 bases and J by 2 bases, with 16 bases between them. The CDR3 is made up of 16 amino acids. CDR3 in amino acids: CASSQTRGPFNYGYTF. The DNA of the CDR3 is TGCGCCAGCAGCCAGACCCGGGGGCCATTCAACTATGGCTACACCTTC.

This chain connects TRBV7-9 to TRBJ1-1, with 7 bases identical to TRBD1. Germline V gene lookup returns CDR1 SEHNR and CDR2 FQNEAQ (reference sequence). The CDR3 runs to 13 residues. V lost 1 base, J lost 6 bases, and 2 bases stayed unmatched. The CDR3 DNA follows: TGTGCCAGCAGCTTAGGCCAGGGGGCTGAAGCTTTCTTT. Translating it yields CASSLGQGAEAFF.